This entry describes one T cell receptor beta chain. What this receptor recognizes is not known. Base qualities are not provided; no much larger clone lies one nucleotide away. The junction carries 15 bases between V and J, which are trimmed by 2 bases and 13 bases respectively. The CDR3 covers 14 residues, taking in both the cysteine and the phenylalanine. The only DNA kept is the CDR3, 42 bases in frame from the first base. Per the germline V gene, MNHEY is the CDR1 and SVGEGT is the CDR2. These data belong to a study (dated by TCRdb to about 2015). A note on the overall study: The study tested whether tumor-infiltrating Tregs in breast cancer are recruited from blood Tregs or converted in situ from other CD4+ T cell subsets. The full study reports these points: The greatest overlap of tumor-infiltrating Treg TCR alpha and beta sequences was with tumor naive CD4+ T cells, followed next by blood naive CD4+ T cells. Validation in the larger cohort was restricted to a single TCR beta V-J rearrangement rather than whole repertoires. Tumor memory CD4+ T cell TCR gene usage was found to cluster with blood and lymph node memory CD4+ cells and with lymph node naive CD4+ cells.

Full-length TCR variable regions were amplified by 5' RACE PCR with constant-region reverse primers, and semi-nested PCR with Nested Universal Primer A was subsequently performed. The ReliaPrep RNA Cell Miniprep System was used to extract total RNA, which was then reverse transcribed into 5'RACE-ready cDNA with the SMARTer RACE 5'/3' Kit. Full-length TCR alpha and beta libraries were barcoded with multiplex adaptors and sequenced on an Illumina MiSeq. The published analysis was carried out like this. For each of nine subset-tissue groups, sequencing data from the five patients were pooled, and the groups were then compared using unsupervised clustering of TCR gene usage. The Morisita-Horn index was used to calculate repertoire similarity, with shared sequences weighted by how much each contributed to each repertoire. In TCRdb, the public reads were trimmed at Q25 with fastp and aligned with MiXCR, with productive beta chains retained. Each record represents a unique CDR3 protein, reported with the most common genes and DNA among its rows. V and J calls and clone size were set by TCRdb, not the authors. For this sample there are tens of thousands of distinct CDR3 sequences; 26% appear just once. The top ten clonotypes cover roughly 4% of the sample.

The Miltenyi Naive CD4+ T Cell Isolation kit was used to purify naive CD4+ T cells, and Tregs were depleted with CD25 microbeads. Tregs, naive and memory CD4+ T cells from tumor, blood and ipsilateral draining lymph nodes of five or six breast cancer patients underwent full-length TCR alpha and beta sequencing. Tumor tissue and lymph nodes obtained from ipsilateral axillary dissection were perfused with PBS, minced and then digested with collagenase I and hyaluronidase. Mononuclear cells from lymph nodes or around 53 ml of peripheral blood were isolated by Ficoll density gradient centrifugation. Sorted cell populations were confirmed by FACS to exceed 90% purity.

The sample consisted of naive CD4+ T cells sorted from a lymph node. Explained via the paper, the cell subset or site label denotes: naive CD4+ T cells, CD4+CD45RA+CD25-. The receptor was derived from a female donor with breast cancer. Recombination linked TRBV6-2 or TRBV6-3 to TRBJ1-6, with TRBD1 as a weak D call on 5 bases. The DNA sequence is TGTGCCAGCAGTTACCGGGACGGACCATACCCCCTCCACTTT. This sequence encodes CASSYRDGPYPLHF.